The entry below gives a single TCR beta chain sequence along with its context. This entry comes from a study of identical twins. TCRdb passed the 5' RACE reads through MiXCR, listing each CDR3 protein once. Here the sample spans approximately 530,000 distinct CDR3 sequences, approximately 20% being singletons. The CDR3 sequence is 11 residues long. CDR1 is SGHRS, CDR2 YFSETQ, per germline. Trimming stripped 5 bases from V and 9 bases from J, with 9 bases between. This sample was shared with a second study, whose subject was yellow fever vaccine responses in identical twins.

Sequencing used CD4+ T cells sorted from blood. The chain couples TRBV5-1 to TRBJ2-1; D tentatively reads TRBD1 or TRBD2 (5 bases each). The TCR was taken from a woman younger than 30 in good health. The CDR3 DNA sequence: TGCGCCAGCAGATTCGGGGCTGAGCAGTTCTTC. This gives the protein CASRFGAEQFF.